Below are 20 T cell receptor beta chains sequenced from a single sample in a study of T-cell reconstitution after alpha-beta-depleted transplantation in children. A library of TCRbeta sequences, prepared with unique molecular identifiers, was generated. TCRdb used MiXCR to reprocess the PCR reads, holding one entry per CDR3 protein. The data hold over 150,000 distinct CDR3 sequences, with around 7% observed a single time. Specimen: PBMCs, collected before TCRalphabeta/CD19-depleted stem cell transplant. These receptor sequences come from a boy younger than 10 with acute lymphoblastic leukemia, due to receive a stem cell transplant.

There are a few counts of this clonotype. V and J are TRBV7-9 and TRBJ2-3; either TRBD1 or TRBD2 may fit D (5 bases each). V was clipped by 6 bases and J by 2 bases, with 30 bases between them. The CDR3 length is 20 residues. The germline V gene has CDR1 SEHNR and CDR2 FQNEAQ (reference sequence). In DNA, the CDR3 is TGTGCCAGCAGAGCAGACCAACCCCGGGACCCCGGACCCTACACAGATACGCAGTATTTT. This codes for CASRADQPRDPGPYTDTQYF.

The chain links TRBV16 to TRBJ2-6; TRBD2 is a possible D gene (6 bases). From germline, CDR1 is KGHSY and CDR2 FQNENV. V was trimmed by 8 bases and J by 4 bases, leaving 15 bases between them. The CDR3 is made up of 15 amino acids. The CDR3 DNA follows: TGTGCCAGCGACTGGGAGGTATCAGGGGCCAACGTCCTGACTTTC. Protein sequence: CASDWEVSGANVLTF.

This clonotype was counted many times. V is TRBV6-1 and J is TRBJ2-7; D might be TRBD1 or TRBD2, each matching 5 bases. Trimming stripped 2 bases from V and 3 bases from J, with 11 bases between. The CDR3 contains 14 residues. The germline CDR1 and CDR2 sequences are MNHNS and SASEGT. Here the CDR3 reads CASSERDGDYEQYF. In DNA, the CDR3 is TGTGCCAGCAGTGAAAGGGACGGAGACTACGAGCAGTACTTC.

Only a few counts were recorded for this clonotype. The CDR3 loop is CASSFQGQGRDTQYF. The CDR3 region has the DNA TGTGCCAGCAGTTTCCAAGGACAGGGAAGGGATACGCAGTATTTT. The chain couples TRBV27 to TRBJ2-3, with 8 positions matching TRBD1. CDR1 MNHEY and CDR2 SMNVEV come from the germline V gene (reference sequence). The CDR3 runs 15 residues. V lost 3 bases and J lost 6; bases outside the gene matches: 8.

The CDR3 DNA sequence: TGTGCCAGCTCACAAGAAGCGGGGGGCCTGACGGAGCAGTACTTC. Translation: CASSQEAGGLTEQYF. The chain couples TRBV18 to TRBJ2-7; 9 positions agree with TRBD2. Unmatched junction bases numbered 11, after V lost 4 bases and J lost 7 bases. The CDR3 runs 15 residues. In germline, CDR1 is KGHSH, CDR2 LQKENI.

This clonotype was counted a few times. The V and J genes are TRBV7-2 and TRBJ2-5; D is possibly TRBD2 (5 bases). The germline CDR1 and CDR2 sequences are SGHTA and FQGNSA. V was pared by 1 base and J by 2 bases, with 8 bases between. The CDR3 runs 14 residues. DNA for the CDR3: TGTGCCAGCAGCTTAGTCGACTATCAAGAGACCCAGTACTTC. Protein: CASSLVDYQETQYF.

At least ten counts were recorded for this clonotype. The J gene is TRBJ2-1, the V gene TRBV3-1; D ambiguous. The V gene's germline CDR1 is LGHDT and CDR2 YNNKEL (reference sequence). The CDR3 runs to 12 residues. V lost 2 bases, J lost 15 bases, and 14 bases lay in between. The DNA for the CDR3 is TGTGCCAGCAGCCAATCTGAGGCGGATAGGTTCTTC. This sequence encodes CASSQSEADRFF.

This clonotype was recorded many times. This chain links TRBV5-1 with TRBJ2-3; 8 bases align to TRBD1. In germline, CDR1 is SGHRS, CDR2 YFSETQ. Trimming removed 5 bases from V and 5 bases from J; junction bases left unmatched: 10. The CDR3 sequence is 15 residues long. The CDR3 DNA sequence: TGCGCCAGCAGGCCAGGGGGCGCGGTGGAAGATACGCAGTATTTT. Protein product: CASRPGGAVEDTQYF.

V is TRBV14 and J is TRBJ1-2, with TRBD1 matching over 7 bases. The CDR3 covers 15 residues. Trimming at V came to 4 bases and at J to 5 bases, leaving 10 bases not matched to a gene. The V gene's germline CDR1 is SGHDN and CDR2 FVKESK. The CDR3 bases are TGTGCCAGCAGCCCGTTTCCCGGGACAGAGTATGGCTACACCTTC. Its protein product is CASSPFPGTEYGYTF.

This clonotype was found a few times. The chain recombines TRBV5-6 with TRBJ2-7; TRBD1 might be the D (6 bases). The germline CDR1 and CDR2 sequences are SGHDT and YYEEEE. The CDR3 is 14 amino acids. Trimming removed 2 bases at V and 6 bases at J, with 15 bases between. The CDR3 DNA sequence: TGTGCCAGCAGCTTTACAGGGTTTTTGGGCGAGCAGTACTTC. Encoded protein: CASSFTGFLGEQYF. Full variable domain (outside the CDR3, taken from reference TRBV5-6 and TRBJ2-7): DAGVTQSPTHLIKTRGQQVTLRCSPKSGHDTVSWYQQALGQGPQFIFQYYEEEERQRGNFPDRFSGHQFPNYSSELNVNALLLGDSALYLCASSFTGFLGEQYFGPGTRLTVT.

This clonotype was found a few times. The chain employs TRBV28 and TRBJ2-7, with D maybe TRBD2 (6 bases). The CDR3 loop spans 15 amino acids. Germline values: CDR1 MDHEN, CDR2 SYDVKM. V was shortened by 6 bases and J by 7 bases, with 22 bases between the two germline ends. The CDR3: CASSPRVAPAGEQYF. CDR3 sequence (DNA): TGTGCCAGCAGCCCCAGGGTGGCCCCCGCGGGAGAGCAGTACTTC. The full variable domain, rest sourced from reference TRBV28 and TRBJ2-7, is DVKVTQSSRYLVKRTGEKVFLECVQDMDHENMFWYRQDPGLGLRLIYFSYDVKMKEKGDIPEGYSVSREKKERFSLILESASTNQTSMYLCASSPRVAPAGEQYFGPGTRLTVT.

There are many counts of this clonotype. V usage is TRBV2 and J usage is TRBJ2-7, with 10 nucleotides matching TRBD1. CDR1 SNHLY and CDR2 FYNNEI come from the germline V gene. V shed 1 base, J shed 2 bases, and the junction held 5 bases outside the gene matches. This CDR3 spans 16 amino acids. CDR3 sequence reads: CASSEGGQGTTYEQYF. The CDR3 DNA follows: TGTGCCAGCAGTGAAGGGGGACAGGGGACCACCTACGAGCAGTACTTC.

J is TRBJ2-2 and V is TRBV29-1, with 8 bases fitting TRBD2. In germline, CDR1 is SQVTM, CDR2 ANQGSEA. CDR3 length: 14 amino acids. The junction had 9 bases not matched to a gene; V was cut back by 7 bases and J by 5 bases. The CDR3 region has the DNA TGCAGCGCCACCGGGACTAGTAGTACCGGGGAGCTGTTTTTT. Translated: CSATGTSSTGELFF.

The sample holds many counts of this clonotype. This sequence joins TRBV20-1 and TRBJ2-7, with D possibly TRBD1 on 5 matching bases. The V end was cut by 2 bases, the J end by 2 bases, with 13 bases between. The CDR3 is 14 residues long. Germline V gives CDR1 DFQATT, CDR2 SNEGSKA (reference sequence). The DNA of the CDR3 is TGCAGTGCTAGAATGGGGCGCAGCCCCTACGAGCAGTACTTC. It yields the protein CSARMGRSPYEQYF.

This clonotype was seen ten or more times. The DNA for the CDR3 is TGTGCCAGCAGCCCAGGGACTAGCGGTGGAGATACGCAGTATTTT. Translating gives CASSPGTSGGDTQYF. The V gene is TRBV11-3, the J gene TRBJ2-3; 11 bases map to TRBD2. The germline CDR1 and CDR2 sequences are SGHNT and YENEEA. This CDR3 has 15 amino acids. V shed 5 bases, J shed 5 bases, and the junction held 6 bases outside the gene matches.

V gene TRBV3-1 combines with J gene TRBJ1-4; D is undetermined. V lost 10 bases, J lost 0 bases, and 15 bases lay in between. The CDR3 has 15 amino acids. The germline CDR1 and CDR2 sequences are LGHDT and YNNKEL (reference sequence). The DNA of the CDR3 is TGTGCCACCTGCCCCGGACCCGCAACTAATGAAAAACTGTTTTTT. This sequence encodes CATCPGPATNEKLFF. The full variable domain, in which reference TRBV3-1 and TRBJ1-4 provide the parts outside the CDR3, is DTAVSQTPKYLVTQMGNDKSIKCEQNLGHDTMYWYKQDSKKFLKIMFSYNNKELIINETVPNRFSPKSPDKAHLNLHINSLELGDSAVYFCATCPGPATNEKLFFGSGTQLSVL.

The chain links TRBV4-3 to TRBJ2-1; 16 bases are a match to TRBD2. Germline-derived CDR1 and CDR2 are LGHNA and YSLEER. V shed 0 bases and J 12 bases; nucleotides not matched to a gene: 11. The CDR3 spans 18 residues. The DNA for the CDR3 is TGCGCCAGCAGCCAAGAGCCGGCTGGGACTAGCGGGAGGGCCAGGCAGTTCTTC. Amino acid sequence: CASSQEPAGTSGRARQFF.

The chain is built from TRBV2 and TRBJ1-1; D is ambiguous. In germline, CDR1 is SNHLY, CDR2 FYNNEI. This CDR3 contains 14 residues. Trimming cost V 2 bases and J 3 bases, with 10 bases left between them. CDR3 bases: TGTGCCAGCAGTGAACAGTTTTGGGACACTGAAGCTTTCTTT. Encoded protein: CASSEQFWDTEAFF.

In its sample, this clonotype was seen a few times. V usage is TRBV9 and J usage is TRBJ1-1; D remains ambiguous. This CDR3 comprises 14 residues. Trimming cost V 4 bases and J 2 bases, with 12 bases left between them. Per germline, CDR1 SGDLS and CDR2 YYNGEE. The DNA of the CDR3 is TGTGCCAGCAGCCCGGGCCCAGGAAACACTGAAGCTTTCTTT. Protein: CASSPGPGNTEAFF.

The sample holds many counts of this clonotype. The chain carries TRBV21-1 and TRBJ2-6; the table's D gene call, TRBD1, was not cross checked with the DNA. TRBV21-1 is tagged as a pseudogene. The CDR3 contains 16 residues. The DNA of the CDR3 is TGTGCCAGCAGCAAAAAGGGGGGGGAAAGGGCCAACGTCCTGACTTTC. This gives the protein CASSKKGGERANVLTF.